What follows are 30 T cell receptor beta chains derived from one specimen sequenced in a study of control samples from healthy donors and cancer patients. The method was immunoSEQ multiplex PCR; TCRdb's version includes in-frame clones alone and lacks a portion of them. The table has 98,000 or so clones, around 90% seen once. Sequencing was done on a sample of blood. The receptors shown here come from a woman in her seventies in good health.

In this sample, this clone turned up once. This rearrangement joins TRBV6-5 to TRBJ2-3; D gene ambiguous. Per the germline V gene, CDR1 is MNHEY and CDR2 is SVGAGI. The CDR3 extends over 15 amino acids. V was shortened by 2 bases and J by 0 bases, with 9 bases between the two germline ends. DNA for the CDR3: TGTGCCAGCAGTTACCTTGGGGTGAGCACAGATACGCAGTATTTT. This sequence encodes CASSYLGVSTDTQYF.

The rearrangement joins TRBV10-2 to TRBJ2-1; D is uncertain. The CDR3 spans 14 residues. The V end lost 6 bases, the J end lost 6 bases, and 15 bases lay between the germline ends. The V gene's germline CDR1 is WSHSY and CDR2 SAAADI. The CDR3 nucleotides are TGCGCCAGCAGACGGCCGGGTGTTAGCAATGAGCAGTTCTTC. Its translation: CASRRPGVSNEQFF.

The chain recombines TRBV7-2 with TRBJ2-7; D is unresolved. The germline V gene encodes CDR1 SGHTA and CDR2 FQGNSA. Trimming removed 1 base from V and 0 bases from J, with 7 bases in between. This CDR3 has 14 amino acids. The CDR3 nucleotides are TGTGCCAGCAGCTTAGGGGCCCCCTCCTACGAGCAGTACTTC. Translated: CASSLGAPSYEQYF.

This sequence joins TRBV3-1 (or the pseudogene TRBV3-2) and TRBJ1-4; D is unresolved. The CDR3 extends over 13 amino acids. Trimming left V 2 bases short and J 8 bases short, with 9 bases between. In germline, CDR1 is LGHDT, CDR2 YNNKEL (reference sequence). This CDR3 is CASSQPGSEKLFF. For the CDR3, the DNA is TGTGCCAGCAGCCAACCTGGGAGCGAAAAACTGTTTTTT.

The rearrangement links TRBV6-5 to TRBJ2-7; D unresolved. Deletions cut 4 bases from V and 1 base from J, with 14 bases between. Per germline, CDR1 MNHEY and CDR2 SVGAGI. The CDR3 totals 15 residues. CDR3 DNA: TGTGCCAGCAGTTTGGTATTAAGCCCATCCTACGAGCAGTACTTC. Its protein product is CASSLVLSPSYEQYF.

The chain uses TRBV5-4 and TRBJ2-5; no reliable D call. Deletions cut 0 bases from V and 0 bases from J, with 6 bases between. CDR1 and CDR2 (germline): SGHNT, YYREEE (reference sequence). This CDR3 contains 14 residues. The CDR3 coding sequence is TGTGCCAGCAGCTTGGGGCTCTACCAAGAGACCCAGTACTTC. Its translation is CASSLGLYQETQYF.

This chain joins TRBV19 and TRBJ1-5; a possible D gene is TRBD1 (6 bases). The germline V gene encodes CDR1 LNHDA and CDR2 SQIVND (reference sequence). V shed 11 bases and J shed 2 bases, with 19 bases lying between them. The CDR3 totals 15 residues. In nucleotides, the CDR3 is TGTGCCTCTCACCTTAGGGACAAGGGCAATCAGCCCCAGCATTTT. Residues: CASHLRDKGNQPQHF.

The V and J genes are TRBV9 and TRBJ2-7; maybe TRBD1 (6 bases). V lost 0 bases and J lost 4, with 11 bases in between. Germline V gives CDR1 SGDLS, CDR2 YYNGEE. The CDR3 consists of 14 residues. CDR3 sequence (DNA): TGTGCCAGCAGCGTAGGGACAGAACTTTACGAGCAGTACTTC. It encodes CASSVGTELYEQYF.

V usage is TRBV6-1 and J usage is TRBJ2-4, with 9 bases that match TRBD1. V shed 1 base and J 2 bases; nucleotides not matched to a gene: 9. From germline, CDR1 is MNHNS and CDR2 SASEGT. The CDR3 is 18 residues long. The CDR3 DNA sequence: TGTGCCAGCAGTGAAGTTACGTGGGACAGGGTGACCAAAAACATTCAGTACTTC. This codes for CASSEVTWDRVTKNIQYF.

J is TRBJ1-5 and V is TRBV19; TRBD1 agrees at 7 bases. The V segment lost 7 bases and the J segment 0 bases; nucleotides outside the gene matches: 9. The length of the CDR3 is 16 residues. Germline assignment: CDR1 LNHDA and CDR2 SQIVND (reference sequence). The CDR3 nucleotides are TGTGCCAGTACTCCTCCGGGACAGTATAGCAATCAGCCCCAGCATTTT. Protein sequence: CASTPPGQYSNQPQHF.

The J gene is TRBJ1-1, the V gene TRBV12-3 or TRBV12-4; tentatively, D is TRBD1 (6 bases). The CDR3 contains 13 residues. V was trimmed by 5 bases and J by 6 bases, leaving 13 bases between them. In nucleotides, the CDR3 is TGTGCCAGCAGTCTACAGGGAGGGGCTGAAGCTTTCTTT. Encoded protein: CASSLQGGAEAFF.

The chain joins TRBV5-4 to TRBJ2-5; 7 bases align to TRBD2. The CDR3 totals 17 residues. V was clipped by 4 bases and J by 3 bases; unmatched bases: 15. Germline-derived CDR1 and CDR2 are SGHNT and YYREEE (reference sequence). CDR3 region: CASSPGGFIVEKETQYF. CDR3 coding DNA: TGTGCCAGCAGCCCCGGGGGGTTTATCGTAGAAAAAGAGACCCAGTACTTC. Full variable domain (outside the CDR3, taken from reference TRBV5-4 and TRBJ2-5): ETGVTQSPTHLIKTRGQQVTLRCSSQSGHNTVSWYQQALGQGPQFIFQYYREEENGRGNFPPRFSGLQFPNYSSELNVNALELDDSALYLCASSPGGFIVEKETQYFGPGTRLLVL.

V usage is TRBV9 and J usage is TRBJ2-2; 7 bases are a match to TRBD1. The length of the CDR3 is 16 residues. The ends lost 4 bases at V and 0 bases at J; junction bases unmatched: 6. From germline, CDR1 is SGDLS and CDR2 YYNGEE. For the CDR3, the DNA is TGTGCCAGCAGCTTCCGGGACAGACCGAACACCGGGGAGCTGTTTTTT. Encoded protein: CASSFRDRPNTGELFF.

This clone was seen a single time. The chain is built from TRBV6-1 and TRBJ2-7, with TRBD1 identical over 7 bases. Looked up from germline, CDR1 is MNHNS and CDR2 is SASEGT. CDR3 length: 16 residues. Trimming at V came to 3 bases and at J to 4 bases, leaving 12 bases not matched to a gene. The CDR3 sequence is CASSDRSRDRAYEQYF. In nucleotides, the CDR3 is TGTGCCAGCAGTGATAGGAGCCGGGACAGAGCATACGAGCAGTACTTC.

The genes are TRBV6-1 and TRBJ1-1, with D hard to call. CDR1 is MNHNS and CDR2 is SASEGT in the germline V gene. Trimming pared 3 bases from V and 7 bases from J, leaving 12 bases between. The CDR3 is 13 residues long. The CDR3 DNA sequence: TGTGCCAGCAGTGATTTGGAGGGAATTGAAGCTTTCTTT. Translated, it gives CASSDLEGIEAFF.

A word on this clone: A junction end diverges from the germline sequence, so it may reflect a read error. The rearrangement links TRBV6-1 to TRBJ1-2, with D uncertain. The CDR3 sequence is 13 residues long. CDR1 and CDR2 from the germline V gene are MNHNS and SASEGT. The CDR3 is CASREGRNYGYTF. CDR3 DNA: TGTGCCAGCAGGGAAGGACGGAACTATGGCTACACCTTC.

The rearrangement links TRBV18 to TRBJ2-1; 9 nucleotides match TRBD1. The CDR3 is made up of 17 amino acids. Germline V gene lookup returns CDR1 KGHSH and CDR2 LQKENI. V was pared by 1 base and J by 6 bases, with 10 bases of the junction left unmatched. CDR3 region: CASSPLSGTGLINEQFF. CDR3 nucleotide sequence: TGTGCCAGCTCACCACTTTCCGGGACAGGGTTGATCAATGAGCAGTTCTTC.

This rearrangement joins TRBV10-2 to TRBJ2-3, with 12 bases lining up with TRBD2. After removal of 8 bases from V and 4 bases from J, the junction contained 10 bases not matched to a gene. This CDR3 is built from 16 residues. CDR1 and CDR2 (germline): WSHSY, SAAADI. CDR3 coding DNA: TGCGCCAGCCTGACTAGCGGGGGCCTAAAAGCAGATACGCAGTATTTT. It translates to CASLTSGGLKADTQYF.

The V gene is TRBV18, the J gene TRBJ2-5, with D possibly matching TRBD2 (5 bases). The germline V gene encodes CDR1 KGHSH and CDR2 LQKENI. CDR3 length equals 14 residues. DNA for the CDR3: TGTGCGACCTCCGGGTCGGGGAATCAAGAGACCCAGTACTTC. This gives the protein CATSGSGNQETQYF.

The CDR3 reads CASSPRGLAYGYTF. CDR3 in DNA: TGCGCCAGCAGCCCTCGGGGCCTTGCCTATGGCTACACCTTC. This chain links TRBV10-2 with TRBJ1-2, with D perhaps TRBD1 (5 bases). Germline CDR1 reads WSHSY; CDR2 reads SAAADI. The V gene lost 6 bases and the J gene lost 4 bases, with 15 bases spanning the gap. The CDR3 extends over 14 amino acids.

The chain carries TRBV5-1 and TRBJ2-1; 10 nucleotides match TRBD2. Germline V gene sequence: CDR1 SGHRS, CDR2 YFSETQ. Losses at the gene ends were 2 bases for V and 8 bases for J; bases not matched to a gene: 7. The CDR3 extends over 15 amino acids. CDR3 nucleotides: TGCGCCAGCAGCTTTAGCGGGGGGACCCAAGATGAGCAGTTCTTC. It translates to CASSFSGGTQDEQFF. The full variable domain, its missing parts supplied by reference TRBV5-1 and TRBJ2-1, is KAGVTQTPRYLIKTRGQQVTLSCSPISGHRSVSWYQQTPGQGLQFLFEYFSETQRNKGNFPGRFSGRQFSNSRSEMNVSTLELGDSALYLCASSFSGGTQDEQFFGPGTRLTVL.

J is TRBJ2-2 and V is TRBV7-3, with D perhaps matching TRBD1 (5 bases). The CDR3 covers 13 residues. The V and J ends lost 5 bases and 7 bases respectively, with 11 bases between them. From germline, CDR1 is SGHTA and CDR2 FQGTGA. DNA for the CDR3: TGTGCCAGCAGCGTCCAAAGGGGCGGGGAGCTGTTTTTT. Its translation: CASSVQRGGELFF.

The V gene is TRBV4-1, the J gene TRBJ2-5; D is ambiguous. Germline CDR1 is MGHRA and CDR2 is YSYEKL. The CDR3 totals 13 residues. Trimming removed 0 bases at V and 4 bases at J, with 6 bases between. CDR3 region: CASSQDPGETQYF. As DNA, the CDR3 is TGCGCCAGCAGCCAAGATCCGGGAGAGACCCAGTACTTC.

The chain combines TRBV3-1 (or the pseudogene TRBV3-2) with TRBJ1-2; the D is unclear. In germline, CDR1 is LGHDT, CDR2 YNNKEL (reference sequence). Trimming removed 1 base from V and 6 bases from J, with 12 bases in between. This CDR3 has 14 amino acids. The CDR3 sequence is CASSQGVATNGYTF. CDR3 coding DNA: TGTGCCAGCAGCCAAGGCGTCGCAACTAATGGCTACACCTTC.

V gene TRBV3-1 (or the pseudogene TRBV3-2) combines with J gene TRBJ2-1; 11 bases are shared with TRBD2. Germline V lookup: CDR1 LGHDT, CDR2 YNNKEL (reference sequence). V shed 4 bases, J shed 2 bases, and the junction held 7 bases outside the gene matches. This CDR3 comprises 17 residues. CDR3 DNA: TGTGCCAGCAGCCCCCGGTGTAGCGGGGGGGCCTACAATGAGCAGTTCTTC. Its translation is CASSPRCSGGAYNEQFF.

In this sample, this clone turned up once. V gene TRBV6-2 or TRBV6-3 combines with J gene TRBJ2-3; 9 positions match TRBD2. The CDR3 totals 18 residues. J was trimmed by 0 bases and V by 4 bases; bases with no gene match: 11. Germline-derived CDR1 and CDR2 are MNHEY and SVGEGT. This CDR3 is CASSLWLAGSSSTDTQYF. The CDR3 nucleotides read TGTGCCAGCAGTTTGTGGCTAGCGGGGAGCTCTAGCACAGATACGCAGTATTTT.

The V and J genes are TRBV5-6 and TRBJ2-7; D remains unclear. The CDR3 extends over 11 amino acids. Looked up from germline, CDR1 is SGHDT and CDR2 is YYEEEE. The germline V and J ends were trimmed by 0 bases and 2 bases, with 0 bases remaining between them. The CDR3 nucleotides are TGTGCCAGCAGCTTGGCCTACGAGCAGTACTTC. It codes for CASSLAYEQYF.

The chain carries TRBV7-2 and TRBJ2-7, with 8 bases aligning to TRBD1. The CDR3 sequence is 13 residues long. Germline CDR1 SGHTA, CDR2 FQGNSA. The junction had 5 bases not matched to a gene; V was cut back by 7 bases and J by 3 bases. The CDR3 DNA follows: TGTGCCAGCACCAGGGGGCTATTCTACGAGCAGTACTTC. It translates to CASTRGLFYEQYF.

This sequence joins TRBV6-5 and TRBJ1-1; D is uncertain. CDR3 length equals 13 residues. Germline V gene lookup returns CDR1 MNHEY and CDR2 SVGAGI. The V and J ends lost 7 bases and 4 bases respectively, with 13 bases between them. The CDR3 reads CASTTPSTTEAFF. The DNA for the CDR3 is TGTGCCAGCACTACCCCTTCCACCACTGAAGCTTTCTTT.

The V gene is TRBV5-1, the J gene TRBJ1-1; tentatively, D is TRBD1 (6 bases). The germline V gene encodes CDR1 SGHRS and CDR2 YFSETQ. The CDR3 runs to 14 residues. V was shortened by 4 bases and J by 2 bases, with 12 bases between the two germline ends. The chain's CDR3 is CASSPGTQNTEAFF. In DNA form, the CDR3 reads TGCGCCAGCAGCCCCGGGACACAAAACACTGAAGCTTTCTTT.